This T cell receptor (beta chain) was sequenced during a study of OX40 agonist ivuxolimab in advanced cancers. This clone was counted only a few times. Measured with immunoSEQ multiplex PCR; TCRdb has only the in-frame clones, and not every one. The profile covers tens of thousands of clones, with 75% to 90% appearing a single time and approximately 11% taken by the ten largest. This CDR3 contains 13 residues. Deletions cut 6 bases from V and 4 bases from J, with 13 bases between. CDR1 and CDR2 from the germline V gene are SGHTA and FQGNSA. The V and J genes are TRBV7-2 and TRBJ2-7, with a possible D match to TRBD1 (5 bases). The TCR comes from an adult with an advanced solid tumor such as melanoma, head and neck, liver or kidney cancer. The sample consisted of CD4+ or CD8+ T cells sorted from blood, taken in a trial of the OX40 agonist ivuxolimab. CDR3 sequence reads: CASRSDRSYEQYF. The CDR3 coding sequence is TGTGCCAGCAGATCCGACAGAAGTTACGAGCAGTACTTC.